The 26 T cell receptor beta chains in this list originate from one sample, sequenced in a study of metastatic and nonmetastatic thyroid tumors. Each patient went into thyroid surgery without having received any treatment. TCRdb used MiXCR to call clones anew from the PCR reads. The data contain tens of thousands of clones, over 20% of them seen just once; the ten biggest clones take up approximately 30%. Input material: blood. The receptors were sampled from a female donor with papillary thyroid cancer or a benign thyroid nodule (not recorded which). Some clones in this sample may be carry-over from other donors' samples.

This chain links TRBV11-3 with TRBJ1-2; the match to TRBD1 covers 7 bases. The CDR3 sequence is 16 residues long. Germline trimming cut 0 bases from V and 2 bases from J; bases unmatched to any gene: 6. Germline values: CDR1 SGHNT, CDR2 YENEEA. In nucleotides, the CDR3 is TGTGCCAGCAGCTTAGATCTAAGGGGGCGCAACTATGGCTACACCTTC. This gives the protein CASSLDLRGRNYGYTF.

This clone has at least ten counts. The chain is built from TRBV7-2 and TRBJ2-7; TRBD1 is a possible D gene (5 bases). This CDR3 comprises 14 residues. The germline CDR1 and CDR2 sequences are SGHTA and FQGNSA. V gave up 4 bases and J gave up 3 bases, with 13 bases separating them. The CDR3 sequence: CASSSRQKNYEQYF. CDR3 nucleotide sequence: TGTGCCAGCAGCTCCAGACAGAAGAACTACGAGCAGTACTTC.

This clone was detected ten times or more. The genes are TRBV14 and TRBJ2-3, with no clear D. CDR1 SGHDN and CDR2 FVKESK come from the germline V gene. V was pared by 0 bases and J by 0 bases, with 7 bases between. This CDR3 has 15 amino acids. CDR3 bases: TGTGCCAGCAGCCAAGATAGTTCTAGCACAGATACGCAGTATTTT. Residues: CASSQDSSSTDTQYF.

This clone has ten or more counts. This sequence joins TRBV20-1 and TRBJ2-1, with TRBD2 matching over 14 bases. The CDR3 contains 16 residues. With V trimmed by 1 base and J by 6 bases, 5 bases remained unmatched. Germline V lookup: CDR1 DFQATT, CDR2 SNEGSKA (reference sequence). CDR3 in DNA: TGCAGTGCTAGAGGTGGACTAGCGGGAGGCCCCAATGAGCAGTTCTTC. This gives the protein CSARGGLAGGPNEQFF.

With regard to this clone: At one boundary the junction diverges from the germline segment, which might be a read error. CDR3 in amino acids: CARSTYRGEGGFF. The CDR3 DNA sequence: TGTGCCCGCAGTACGTACAGGGGGGAAGGTGGTTTCTTT. The rearrangement links TRBV28 to TRBJ1-1; 8 nucleotides line up with TRBD1. Per the germline V gene, CDR1 is MDHEN and CDR2 is SYDVKM. The CDR3 length is 13 residues. The whole variable domain, remainder taken from reference TRBV28 and TRBJ1-1, is DVKVTQSSRYLVKRTGEKVFLECVQDMDHENMFWYRQDPGLGLRLIYFSYDVKMKEKGDIPEGYSVSREKKERFSLILESASTNQTSMYLCARSTYRGEGGFFGQGTRLTVV.

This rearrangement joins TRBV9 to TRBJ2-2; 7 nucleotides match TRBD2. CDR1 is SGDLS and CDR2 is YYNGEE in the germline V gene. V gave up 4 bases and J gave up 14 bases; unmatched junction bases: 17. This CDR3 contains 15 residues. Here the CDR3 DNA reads TGTGCCAGCAGCCCAAGGGACTATCGCACCGGGTATCTGTTTTTT. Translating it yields CASSPRDYRTGYLFF.

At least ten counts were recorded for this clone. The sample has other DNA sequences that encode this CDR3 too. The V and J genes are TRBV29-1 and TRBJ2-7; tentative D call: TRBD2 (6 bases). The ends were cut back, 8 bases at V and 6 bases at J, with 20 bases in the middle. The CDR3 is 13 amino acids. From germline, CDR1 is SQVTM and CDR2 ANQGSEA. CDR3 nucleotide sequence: TGCAGCATGGGGACCCCCGGGAGAAGCGAGCAGTACTTC. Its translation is CSMGTPGRSEQYF.

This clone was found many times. The CDR3 sequence: CASSGPTDYEQYF. CDR3 DNA: TGTGCCAGCAGCGGCCCGACGGACTACGAGCAGTACTTC. The chain has TRBV5-4 and TRBJ2-7; unclear D gene. V was pared by 4 bases and J by 3 bases, with 11 bases between. Germline loops: CDR1 SGHNT, CDR2 YYREEE (reference sequence). This CDR3 has 13 amino acids.

The CDR3 loop is CASSLARGRNQPQHF. CDR3 bases: TGTGCCAGCAGCTTAGCCAGGGGGCGAAATCAGCCCCAGCATTTT. The rearrangement links TRBV28 to TRBJ1-5; 8 nucleotides align to TRBD1. This CDR3 has 15 amino acids. Trimming at V came to 6 bases and at J to 4 bases, leaving 8 bases not matched to a gene. The V gene's germline CDR1 is MDHEN and CDR2 SYDVKM.

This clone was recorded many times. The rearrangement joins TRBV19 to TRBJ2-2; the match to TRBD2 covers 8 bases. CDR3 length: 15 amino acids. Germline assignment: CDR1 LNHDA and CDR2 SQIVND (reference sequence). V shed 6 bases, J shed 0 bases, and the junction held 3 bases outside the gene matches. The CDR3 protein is CASRSGGPNTGELFF. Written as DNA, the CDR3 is TGTGCCAGTAGAAGCGGGGGCCCGAACACCGGGGAGCTGTTTTTT.

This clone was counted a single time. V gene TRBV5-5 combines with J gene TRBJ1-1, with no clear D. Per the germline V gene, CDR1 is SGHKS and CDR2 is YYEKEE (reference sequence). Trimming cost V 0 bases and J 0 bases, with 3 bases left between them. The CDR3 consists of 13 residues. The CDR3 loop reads CASSLDMNTEAFF. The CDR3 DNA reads TGTGCCAGCAGCTTGGATATGAACACTGAAGCTTTCTTT.

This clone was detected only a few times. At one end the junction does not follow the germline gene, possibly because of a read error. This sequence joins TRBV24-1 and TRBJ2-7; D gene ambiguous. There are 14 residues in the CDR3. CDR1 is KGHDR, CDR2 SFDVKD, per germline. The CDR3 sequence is CVTSDASTAYEQYF. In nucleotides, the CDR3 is TGTGTCACCAGTGACGCTAGTACAGCCTACGAGCAGTACTTC.

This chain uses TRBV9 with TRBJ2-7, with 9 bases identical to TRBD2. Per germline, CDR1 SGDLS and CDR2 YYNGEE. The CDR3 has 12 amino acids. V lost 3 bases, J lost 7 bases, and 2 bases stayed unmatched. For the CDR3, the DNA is TGTGCCAGCAGCGATGGACTAGCGGAGCAGTACTTC. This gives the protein CASSDGLAEQYF.

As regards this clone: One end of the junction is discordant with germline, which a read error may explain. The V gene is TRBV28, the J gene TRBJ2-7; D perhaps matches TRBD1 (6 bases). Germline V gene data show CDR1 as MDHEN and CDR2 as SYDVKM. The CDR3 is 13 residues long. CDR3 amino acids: CASARTGQREQYF. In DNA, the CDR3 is TGTGCCAGCGCCCGAACAGGGCAGCGCGAGCAATACTTC. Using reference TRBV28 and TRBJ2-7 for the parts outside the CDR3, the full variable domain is DVKVTQSSRYLVKRTGEKVFLECVQDMDHENMFWYRQDPGLGLRLIYFSYDVKMKEKGDIPEGYSVSREKKERFSLILESASTNQTSMYLCASARTGQREQYFGPGTRLTVT.

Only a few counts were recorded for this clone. CDR3 sequence reads: CASNPTGGTEAFF. CDR3 DNA: TGTGCCAGCAACCCGACAGGGGGCACTGAAGCTTTCTTT. V and J are TRBV6-1 and TRBJ1-1, with TRBD1 identical over 9 bases. Germline CDR1 is MNHNS and CDR2 is SASEGT. The V and J ends lost 7 bases and 4 bases, in that order; junction bases with no gene match: 4. The CDR3 loop spans 13 amino acids.

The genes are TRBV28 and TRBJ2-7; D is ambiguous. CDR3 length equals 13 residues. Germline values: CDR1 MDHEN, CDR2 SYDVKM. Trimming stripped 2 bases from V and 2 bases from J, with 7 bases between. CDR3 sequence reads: CASSLATAYEQYF. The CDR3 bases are TGTGCCAGCAGTTTAGCAACCGCCTACGAGCAGTACTTC.

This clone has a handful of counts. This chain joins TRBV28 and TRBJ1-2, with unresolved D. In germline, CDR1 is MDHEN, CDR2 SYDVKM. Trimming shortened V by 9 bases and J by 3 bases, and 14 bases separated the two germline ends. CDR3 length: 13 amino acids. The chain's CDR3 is CASSLRIHYGYTF. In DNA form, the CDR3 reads TGTGCCAGTAGTCTTCGGATTCACTATGGCTACACCTTC.

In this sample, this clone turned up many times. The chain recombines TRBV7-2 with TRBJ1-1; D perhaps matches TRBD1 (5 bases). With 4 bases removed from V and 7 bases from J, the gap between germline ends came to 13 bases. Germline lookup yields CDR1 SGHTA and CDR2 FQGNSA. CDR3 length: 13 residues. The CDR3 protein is CASSSSDRLEAFF. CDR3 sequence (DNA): TGTGCCAGCAGCTCCTCAGACAGACTTGAAGCTTTCTTT.

DNA of the CDR3: TGTGCCAGCAGCCAAGAAATAGAAGTTGAGCAGTACTTC. Protein: CASSQEIEVEQYF. The V gene is TRBV14, the J gene TRBJ2-7; D is ambiguous. V lost 0 bases and J lost 7, with 10 bases in between. Germline V gene lookup returns CDR1 SGHDN and CDR2 FVKESK. This CDR3 comprises 13 residues. The variable domain in full, completed from reference TRBV14 and TRBJ2-7, reads EAGVTQFPSHSVIEKGQTVTLRCDPISGHDNLYWYRRVMGKEIKFLLHFVKESKQDESGMPNNRFLAERTGGTYSTLKVQPAELEDSGVYFCASSQEIEVEQYFGPGTRLTVT.

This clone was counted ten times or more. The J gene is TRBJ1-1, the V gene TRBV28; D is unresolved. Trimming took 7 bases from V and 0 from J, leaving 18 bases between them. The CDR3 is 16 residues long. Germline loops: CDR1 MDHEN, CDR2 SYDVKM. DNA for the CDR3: TGTGCCAGCATCTCCCCACCGGGCTTCATGAACACTGAAGCTTTCTTT. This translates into CASISPPGFMNTEAFF.

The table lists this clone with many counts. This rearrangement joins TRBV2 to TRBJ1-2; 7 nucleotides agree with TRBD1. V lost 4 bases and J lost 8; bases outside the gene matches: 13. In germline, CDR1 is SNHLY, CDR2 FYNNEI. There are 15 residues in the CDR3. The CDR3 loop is CASSAQGQRGSGYTF. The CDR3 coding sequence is TGTGCCAGCAGTGCCCAGGGACAGCGGGGATCGGGCTACACCTTC.

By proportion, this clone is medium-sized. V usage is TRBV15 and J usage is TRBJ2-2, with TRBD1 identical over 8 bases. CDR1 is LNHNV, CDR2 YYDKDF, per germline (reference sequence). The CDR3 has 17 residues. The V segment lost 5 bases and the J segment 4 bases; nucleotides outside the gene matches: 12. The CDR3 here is CATSGGSGQGVTGELFF. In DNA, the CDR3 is TGTGCCACCAGCGGAGGGTCCGGACAGGGAGTCACCGGGGAGCTGTTTTTT.

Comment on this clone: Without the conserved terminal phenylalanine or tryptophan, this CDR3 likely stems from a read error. Here the CDR3 DNA reads TGTGCCAGCATCTTAGCGAGGGGAATTGGCACTGAAGCTTTCTCT. Protein sequence: CASILARGIGTEAFS. The genes are TRBV7-2 and TRBJ1-1, with D possibly being TRBD1 (5 bases). The germline CDR1 and CDR2 sequences are SGHTA and FQGNSA. The CDR3 spans 15 residues.

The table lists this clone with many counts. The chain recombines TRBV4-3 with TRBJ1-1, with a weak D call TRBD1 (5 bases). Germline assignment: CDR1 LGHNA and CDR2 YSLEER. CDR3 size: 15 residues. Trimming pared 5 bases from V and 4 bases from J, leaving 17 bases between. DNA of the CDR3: TGCGCCAGCAGCTTCAGCACAGGTGGGGGCACTGAAGCTTTCTTT. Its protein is CASSFSTGGGTEAFF.

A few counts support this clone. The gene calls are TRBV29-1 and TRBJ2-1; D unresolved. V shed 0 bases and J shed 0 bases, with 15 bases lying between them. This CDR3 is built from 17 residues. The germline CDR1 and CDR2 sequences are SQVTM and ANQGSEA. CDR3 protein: CSVEDGGRTSSYNEQFF. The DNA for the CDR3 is TGCAGCGTTGAAGACGGCGGACGTACAAGCTCCTACAATGAGCAGTTCTTC.

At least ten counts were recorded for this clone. The CDR3 reads CSGEAQGQGFGADTQYF. The CDR3, as DNA: TGCAGCGGCGAGGCCCAGGGACAGGGGTTTGGGGCAGATACGCAGTATTTT. The V gene is TRBV29-1, the J gene TRBJ2-3, with TRBD1 matching 10 bases. This CDR3 comprises 17 residues. Germline V CDR1 and CDR2: SQVTM, ANQGSEA. V trimming: 7 bases; J trimming: 4 bases; junction bases outside the gene matches: 17.